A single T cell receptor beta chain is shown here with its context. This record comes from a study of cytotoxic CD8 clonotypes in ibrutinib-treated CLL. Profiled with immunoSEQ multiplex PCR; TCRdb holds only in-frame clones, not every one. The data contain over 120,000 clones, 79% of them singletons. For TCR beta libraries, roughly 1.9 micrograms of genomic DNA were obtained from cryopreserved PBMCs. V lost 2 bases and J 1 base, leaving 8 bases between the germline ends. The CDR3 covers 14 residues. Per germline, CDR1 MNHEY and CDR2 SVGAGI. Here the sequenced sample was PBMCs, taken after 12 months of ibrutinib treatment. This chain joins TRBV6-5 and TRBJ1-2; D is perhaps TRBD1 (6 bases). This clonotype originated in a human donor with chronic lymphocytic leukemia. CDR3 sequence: CASSYGDNNYGYTF. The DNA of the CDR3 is TGTGCCAGCAGTTACGGGGACAATAACTATGGCTACACCTTC.